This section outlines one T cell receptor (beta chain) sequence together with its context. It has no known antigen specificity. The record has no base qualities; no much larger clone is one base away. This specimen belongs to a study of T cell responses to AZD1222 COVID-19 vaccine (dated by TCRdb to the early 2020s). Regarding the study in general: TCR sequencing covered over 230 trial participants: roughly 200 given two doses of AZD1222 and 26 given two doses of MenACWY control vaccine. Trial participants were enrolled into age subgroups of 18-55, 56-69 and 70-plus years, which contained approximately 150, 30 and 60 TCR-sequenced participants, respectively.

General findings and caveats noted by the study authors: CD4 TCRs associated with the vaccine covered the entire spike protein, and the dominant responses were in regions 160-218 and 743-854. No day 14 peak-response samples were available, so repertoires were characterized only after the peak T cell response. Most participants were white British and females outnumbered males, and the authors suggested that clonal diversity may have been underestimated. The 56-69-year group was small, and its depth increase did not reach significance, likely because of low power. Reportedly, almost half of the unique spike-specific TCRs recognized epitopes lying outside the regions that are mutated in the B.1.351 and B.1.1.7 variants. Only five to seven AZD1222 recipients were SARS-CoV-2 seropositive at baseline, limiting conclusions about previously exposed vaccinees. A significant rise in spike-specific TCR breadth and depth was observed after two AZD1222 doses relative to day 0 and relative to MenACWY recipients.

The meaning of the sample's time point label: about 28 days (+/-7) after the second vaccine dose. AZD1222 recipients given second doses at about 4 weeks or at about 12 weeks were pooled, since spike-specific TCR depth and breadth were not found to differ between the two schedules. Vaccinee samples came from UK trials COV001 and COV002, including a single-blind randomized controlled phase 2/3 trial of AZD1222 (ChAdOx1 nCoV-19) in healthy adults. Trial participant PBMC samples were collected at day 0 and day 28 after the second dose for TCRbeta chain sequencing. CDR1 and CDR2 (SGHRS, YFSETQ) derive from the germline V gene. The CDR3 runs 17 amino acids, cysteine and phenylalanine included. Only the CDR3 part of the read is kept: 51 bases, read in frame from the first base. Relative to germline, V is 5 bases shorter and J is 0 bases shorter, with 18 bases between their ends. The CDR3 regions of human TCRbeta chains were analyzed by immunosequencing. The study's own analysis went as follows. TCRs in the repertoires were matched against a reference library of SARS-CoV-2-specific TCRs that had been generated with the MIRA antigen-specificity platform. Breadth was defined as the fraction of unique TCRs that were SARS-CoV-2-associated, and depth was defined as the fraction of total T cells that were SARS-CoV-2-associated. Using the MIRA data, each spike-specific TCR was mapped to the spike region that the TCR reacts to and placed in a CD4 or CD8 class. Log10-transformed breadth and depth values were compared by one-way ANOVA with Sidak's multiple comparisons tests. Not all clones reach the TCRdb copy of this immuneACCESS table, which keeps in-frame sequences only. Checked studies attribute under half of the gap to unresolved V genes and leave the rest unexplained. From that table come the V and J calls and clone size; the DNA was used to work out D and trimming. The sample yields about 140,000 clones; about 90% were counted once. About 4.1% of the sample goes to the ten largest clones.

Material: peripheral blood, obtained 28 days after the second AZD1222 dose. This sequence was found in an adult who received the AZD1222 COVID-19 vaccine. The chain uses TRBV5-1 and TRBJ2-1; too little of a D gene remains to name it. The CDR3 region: CASSPVGTQSSYNEQFF. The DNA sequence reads TGCGCCAGCAGTCCGGTGGGAACGCAAAGCTCCTACAATGAGCAGTTCTTC.